This record concerns one T cell receptor (beta chain) sequence. What it recognizes is unknown. Clones were sequenced by immunoSEQ multiplex PCR, and TCRdb holds only the in-frame ones, with some missing. The data show tens of thousands of clones, approximately 90% seen once. The CDR3 runs to 16 residues. Looked up from germline, CDR1 is MNHEY and CDR2 is SMNVEV (reference sequence). V gave up 2 bases and J gave up 3 bases; unmatched junction bases: 8. This sample stems from a study of OX40 agonist ivuxolimab in advanced cancers. As for the study in general: Ivuxolimab was delivered to patients intravenously every 2 weeks at doses spanning 0.01 to 10 mg/kg. Partial responses were achieved by three patients, one with hepatocellular carcinoma and two with cutaneous melanoma. The study's findings and limits: CD8+ T cells averaged more expanded clones than CD4+.

This chain connects TRBV27 to TRBJ1-1; 8 positions agree with TRBD1. The material was CD4+ or CD8+ T cells sorted from blood, obtained in a trial of the OX40 agonist ivuxolimab. The receptor's source is an adult with an advanced solid tumor such as melanoma, head and neck, liver or kidney cancer. In nucleotides, the CDR3 is TGTGCCAGCAGTTTAGGGACAGGTGATTTTGACACTGAAGCTTTCTTT. It codes for CASSLGTGDFDTEAFF.